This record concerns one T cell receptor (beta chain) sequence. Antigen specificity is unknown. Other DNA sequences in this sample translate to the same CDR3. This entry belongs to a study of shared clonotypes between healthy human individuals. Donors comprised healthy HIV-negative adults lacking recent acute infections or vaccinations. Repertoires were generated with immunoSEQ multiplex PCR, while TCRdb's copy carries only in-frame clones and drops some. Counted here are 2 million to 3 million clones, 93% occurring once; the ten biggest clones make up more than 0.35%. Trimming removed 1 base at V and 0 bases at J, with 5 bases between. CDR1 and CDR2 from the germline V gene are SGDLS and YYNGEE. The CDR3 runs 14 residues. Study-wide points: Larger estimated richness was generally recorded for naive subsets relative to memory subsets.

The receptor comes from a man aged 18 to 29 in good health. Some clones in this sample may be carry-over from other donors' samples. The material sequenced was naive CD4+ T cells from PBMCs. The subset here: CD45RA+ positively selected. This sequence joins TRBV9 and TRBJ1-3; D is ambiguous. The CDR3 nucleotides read TGTGCCAGCAGCGTAACCGGCTCTGGAAACACCATATATTTT. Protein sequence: CASSVTGSGNTIYF. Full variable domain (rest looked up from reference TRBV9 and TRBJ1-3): DSGVTQTPKHLITATGQRVTLRCSPRSGDLSVYWYQQSLDQGLQFLIQYYNGEERAKGNILERFSAQQFPDLHSELNLSSLELGDSALYFCASSVTGSGNTIYFGEGSWLTVV.